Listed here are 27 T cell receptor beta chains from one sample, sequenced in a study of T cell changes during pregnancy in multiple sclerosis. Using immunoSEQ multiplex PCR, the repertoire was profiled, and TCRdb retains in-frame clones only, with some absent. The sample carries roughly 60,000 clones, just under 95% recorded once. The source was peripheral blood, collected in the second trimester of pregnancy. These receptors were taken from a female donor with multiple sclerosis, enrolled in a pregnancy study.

The CDR3 spells CASSPDRARNTEAFF. The CDR3 DNA sequence: TGTGCCAGCAGCCCGGACAGGGCCAGGAACACTGAAGCTTTCTTT. The V gene is TRBV28, the J gene TRBJ1-1; 8 bases align to TRBD1. Germline assignment: CDR1 MDHEN and CDR2 SYDVKM. V lost 6 bases to trimming and J lost 1 base; unmatched junction nucleotides: 7. The CDR3 is 15 residues long.

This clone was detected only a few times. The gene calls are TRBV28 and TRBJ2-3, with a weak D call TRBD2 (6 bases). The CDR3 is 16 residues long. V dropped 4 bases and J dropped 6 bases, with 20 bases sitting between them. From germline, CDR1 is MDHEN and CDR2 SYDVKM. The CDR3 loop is CASSSRGTATADTQYF. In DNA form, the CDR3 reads TGTGCCAGCAGTTCCCGCGGGACGGCCACGGCGGATACGCAGTATTTT.

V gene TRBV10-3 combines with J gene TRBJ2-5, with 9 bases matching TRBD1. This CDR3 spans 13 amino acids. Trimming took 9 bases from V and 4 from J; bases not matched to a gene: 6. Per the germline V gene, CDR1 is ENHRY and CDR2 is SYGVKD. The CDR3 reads CAIRTGAGETQYF. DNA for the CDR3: TGTGCCATTAGGACAGGGGCGGGAGAGACCCAGTACTTC.

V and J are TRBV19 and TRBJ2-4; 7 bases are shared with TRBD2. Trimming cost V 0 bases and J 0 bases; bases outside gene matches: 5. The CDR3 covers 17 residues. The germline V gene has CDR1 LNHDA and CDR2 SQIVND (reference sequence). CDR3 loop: CASSIDPGGLAKNIQYF. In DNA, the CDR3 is TGTGCCAGTAGTATAGACCCGGGAGGCCTAGCCAAAAACATTCAGTACTTC.

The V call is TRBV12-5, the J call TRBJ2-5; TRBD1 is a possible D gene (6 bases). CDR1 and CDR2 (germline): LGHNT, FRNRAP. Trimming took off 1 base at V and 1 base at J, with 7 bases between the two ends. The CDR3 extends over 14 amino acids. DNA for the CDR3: TGTGCTAGTGGTTTGGACAGGGTCCAAGAGACCCAGTACTTC. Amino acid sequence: CASGLDRVQETQYF.

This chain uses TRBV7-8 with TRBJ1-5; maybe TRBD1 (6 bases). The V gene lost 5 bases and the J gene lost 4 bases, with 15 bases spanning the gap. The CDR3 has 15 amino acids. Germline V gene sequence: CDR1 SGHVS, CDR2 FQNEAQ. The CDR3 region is CASSLKQDSNQPQHF. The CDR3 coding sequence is TGTGCCAGCAGCCTAAAACAGGACAGTAATCAGCCCCAGCATTTT.

The CDR3 region has the DNA TGTGCCAGCAGCCCGGGACTAGCGTCAGATACGCAGTATTTT. Its translation: CASSPGLASDTQYF. The rearrangement joins TRBV7-2 to TRBJ2-3; the match to TRBD2 covers 10 bases. Losses at the gene ends were 5 bases for V and 4 bases for J; bases not matched to a gene: 3. Per germline, CDR1 SGHTA and CDR2 FQGNSA. The CDR3 runs to 14 residues.

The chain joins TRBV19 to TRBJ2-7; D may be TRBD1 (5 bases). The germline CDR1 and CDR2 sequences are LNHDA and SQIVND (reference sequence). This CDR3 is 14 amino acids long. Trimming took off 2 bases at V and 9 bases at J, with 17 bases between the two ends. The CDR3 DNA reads TGTGCCAGTAGTATACCAGGGAAGGGGCGCGGGCAGTACTTC. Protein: CASSIPGKGRGQYF.

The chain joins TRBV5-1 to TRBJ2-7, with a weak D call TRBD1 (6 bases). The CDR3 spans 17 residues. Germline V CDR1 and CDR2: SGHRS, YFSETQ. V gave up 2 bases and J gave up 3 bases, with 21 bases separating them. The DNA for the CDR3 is TGCGCCAGCAGCTTCTACTATCAGGGGAAAATGGGCTACGAGCAGTACTTC. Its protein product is CASSFYYQGKMGYEQYF.

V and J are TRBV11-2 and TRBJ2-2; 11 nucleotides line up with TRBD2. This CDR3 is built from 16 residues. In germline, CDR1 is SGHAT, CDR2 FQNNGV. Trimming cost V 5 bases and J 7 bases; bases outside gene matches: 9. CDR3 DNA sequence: TGTGCCAGCAGCGCCCTAGCGGGAGGTCTAGGCGGGGAGCTGTTTTTT. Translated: CASSALAGGLGGELFF.

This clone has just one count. Written as DNA, the CDR3 is TGTGCCAGTAGTATCCCAGGGTACCACGAGCAGTACTTC. Translating gives CASSIPGYHEQYF. The genes are TRBV19 and TRBJ2-7, with D possibly matching TRBD1 (5 bases). This CDR3 region has 13 residues. Germline CDR1 reads LNHDA; CDR2 reads SQIVND (reference sequence). V was clipped by 3 bases and J by 5 bases, with 11 bases between them. Variable domain in full (rest from reference TRBV19 and TRBJ2-7): DGGITQSPKYLFRKEGQNVTLSCEQNLNHDAMYWYRQDPGQGLRLIYYSQIVNDFQKGDIAEGYSVSREKKESFPLTVTSAQKNPTAFYLCASSIPGYHEQYFGPGTRLTVT.

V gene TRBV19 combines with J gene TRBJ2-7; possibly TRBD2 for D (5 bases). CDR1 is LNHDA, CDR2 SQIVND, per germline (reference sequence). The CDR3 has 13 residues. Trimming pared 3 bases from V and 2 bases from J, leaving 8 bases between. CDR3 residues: CASSMRDTYEQYF. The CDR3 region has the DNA TGTGCCAGTAGTATGAGGGATACCTACGAGCAGTACTTC.

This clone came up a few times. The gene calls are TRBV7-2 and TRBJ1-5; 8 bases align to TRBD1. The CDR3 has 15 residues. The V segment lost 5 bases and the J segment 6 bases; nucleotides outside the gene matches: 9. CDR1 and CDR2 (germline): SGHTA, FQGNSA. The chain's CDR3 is CASSPPGQGGQPQHF. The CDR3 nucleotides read TGTGCCAGCAGCCCCCCCGGACAGGGAGGTCAGCCCCAGCATTTT.

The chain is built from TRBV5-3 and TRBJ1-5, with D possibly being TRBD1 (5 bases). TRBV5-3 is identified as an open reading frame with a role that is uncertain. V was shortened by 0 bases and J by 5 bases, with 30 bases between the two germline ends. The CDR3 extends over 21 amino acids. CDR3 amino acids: CARSLGCWGRPGGVSDQPQHF. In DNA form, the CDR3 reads TGTGCCAGAAGCTTGGGGTGTTGGGGACGTCCGGGAGGGGTTAGTGATCAGCCCCAGCATTTT.

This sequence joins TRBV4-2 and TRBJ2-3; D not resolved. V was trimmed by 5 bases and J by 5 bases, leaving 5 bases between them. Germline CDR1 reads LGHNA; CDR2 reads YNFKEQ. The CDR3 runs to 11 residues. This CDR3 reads CASSGKDTQYF. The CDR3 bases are TGTGCCAGCAGCGGCAAAGATACGCAGTATTTT.

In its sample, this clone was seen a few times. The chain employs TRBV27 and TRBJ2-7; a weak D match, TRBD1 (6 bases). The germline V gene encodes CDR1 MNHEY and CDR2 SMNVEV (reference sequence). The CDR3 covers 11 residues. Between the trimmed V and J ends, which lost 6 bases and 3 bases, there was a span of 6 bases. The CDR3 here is CASRQGYEQYF. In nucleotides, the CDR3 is TGTGCCAGCAGACAGGGCTACGAGCAGTACTTC.

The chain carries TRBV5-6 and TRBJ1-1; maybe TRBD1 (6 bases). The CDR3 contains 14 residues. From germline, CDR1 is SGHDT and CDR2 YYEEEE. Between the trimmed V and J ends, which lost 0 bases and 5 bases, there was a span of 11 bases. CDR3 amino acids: CASSLVRGGTEAFF. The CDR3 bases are TGTGCCAGCAGCTTGGTCAGGGGCGGAACTGAAGCTTTCTTT.

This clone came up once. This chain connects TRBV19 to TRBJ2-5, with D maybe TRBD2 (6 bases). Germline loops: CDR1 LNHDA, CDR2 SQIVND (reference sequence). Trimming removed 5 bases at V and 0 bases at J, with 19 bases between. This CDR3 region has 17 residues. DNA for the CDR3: TGTGCCAGTAGTTTGGGGATAGCGGAAAGGTACCAAGAGACCCAGTACTTC. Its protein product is CASSLGIAERYQETQYF.

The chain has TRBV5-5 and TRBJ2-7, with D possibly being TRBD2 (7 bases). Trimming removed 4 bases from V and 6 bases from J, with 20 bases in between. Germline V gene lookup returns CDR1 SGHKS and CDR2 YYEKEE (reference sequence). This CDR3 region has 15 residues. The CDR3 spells CASSQEGGGPIEQYF. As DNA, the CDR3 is TGTGCCAGCAGCCAGGAAGGGGGGGGTCCTATCGAGCAGTACTTC.

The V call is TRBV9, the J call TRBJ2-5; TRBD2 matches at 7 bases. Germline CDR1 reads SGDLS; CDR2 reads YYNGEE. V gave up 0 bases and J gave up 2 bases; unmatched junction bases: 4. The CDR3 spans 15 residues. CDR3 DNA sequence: TGTGCCAGCAGCGTAGCCCCTAGCGGACAAGAGACCCAGTACTTC. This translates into CASSVAPSGQETQYF.

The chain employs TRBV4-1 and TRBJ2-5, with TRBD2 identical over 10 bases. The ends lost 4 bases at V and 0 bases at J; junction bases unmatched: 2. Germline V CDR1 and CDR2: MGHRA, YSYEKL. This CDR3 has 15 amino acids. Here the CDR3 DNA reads TGCGCCAGCAGCCGACTAGCGGGCCACCAAGAGACCCAGTACTTC. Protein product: CASSRLAGHQETQYF.

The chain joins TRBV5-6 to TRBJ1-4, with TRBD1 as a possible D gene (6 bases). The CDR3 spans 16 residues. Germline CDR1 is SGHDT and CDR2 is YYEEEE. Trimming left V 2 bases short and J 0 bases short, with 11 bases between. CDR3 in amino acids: CASSLRGGATNEKLFF. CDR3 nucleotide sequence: TGTGCCAGCAGCTTAAGAGGGGGAGCAACTAATGAAAAACTGTTTTTT.

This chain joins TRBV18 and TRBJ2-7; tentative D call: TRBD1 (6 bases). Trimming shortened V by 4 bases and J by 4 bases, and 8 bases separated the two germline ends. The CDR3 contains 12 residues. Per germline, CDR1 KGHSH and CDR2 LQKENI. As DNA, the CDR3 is TGTGCCAGCTCACGGGGGCAGTACGAGCAGTACTTC. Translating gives CASSRGQYEQYF.

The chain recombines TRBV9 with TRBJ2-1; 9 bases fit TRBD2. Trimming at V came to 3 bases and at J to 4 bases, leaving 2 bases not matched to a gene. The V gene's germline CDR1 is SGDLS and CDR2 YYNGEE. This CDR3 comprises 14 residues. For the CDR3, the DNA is TGTGCCAGCAGCGGCGGGAGGGCGTACAATGAGCAGTTCTTC. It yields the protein CASSGGRAYNEQFF.

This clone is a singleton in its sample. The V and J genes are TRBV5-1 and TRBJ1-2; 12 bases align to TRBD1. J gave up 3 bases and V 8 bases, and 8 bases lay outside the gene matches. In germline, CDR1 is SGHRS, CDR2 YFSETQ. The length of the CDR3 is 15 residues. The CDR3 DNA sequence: TGCGCCAGTCCGGGACAGGGGGCATGTGACTATGGCTACACCTTC. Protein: CASPGQGACDYGYTF.

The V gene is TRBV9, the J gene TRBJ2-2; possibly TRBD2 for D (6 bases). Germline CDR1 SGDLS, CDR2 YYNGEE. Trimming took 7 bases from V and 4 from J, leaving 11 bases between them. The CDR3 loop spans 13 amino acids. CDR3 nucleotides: TGTGCCAGCTCCGGCGGGATCACCGGGGAGCTGTTTTTT. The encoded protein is CASSGGITGELFF.

The CDR3 nucleotides read TGTGCCAGCAGCTTAAGGGGACAGGGGAGGGCGAACACTGAAGCTTTCTTT. Translated, it gives CASSLRGQGRANTEAFF. The V gene is TRBV7-8, the J gene TRBJ1-1, with 10 bases fitting TRBD1. V lost 2 bases to trimming and J lost 1 base; unmatched junction nucleotides: 7. From germline, CDR1 is SGHVS and CDR2 FQNEAQ. The CDR3 totals 17 residues.